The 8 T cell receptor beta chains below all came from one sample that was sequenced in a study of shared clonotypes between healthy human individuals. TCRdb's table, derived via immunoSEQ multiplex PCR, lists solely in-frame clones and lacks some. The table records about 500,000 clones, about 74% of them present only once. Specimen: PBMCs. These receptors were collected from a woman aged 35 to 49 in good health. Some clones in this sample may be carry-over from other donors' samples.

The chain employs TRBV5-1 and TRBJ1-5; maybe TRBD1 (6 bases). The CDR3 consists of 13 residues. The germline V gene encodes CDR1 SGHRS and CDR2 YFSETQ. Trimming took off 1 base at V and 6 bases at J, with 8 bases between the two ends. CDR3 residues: CASSLTGSQPQHF. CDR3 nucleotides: TGCGCCAGCAGCTTGACAGGGAGTCAGCCCCAGCATTTT.

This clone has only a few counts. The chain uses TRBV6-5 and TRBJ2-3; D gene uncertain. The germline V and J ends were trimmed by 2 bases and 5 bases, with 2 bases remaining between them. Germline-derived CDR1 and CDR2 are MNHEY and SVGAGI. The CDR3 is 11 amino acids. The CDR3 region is CASSYQDTQYF. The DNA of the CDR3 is TGTGCCAGCAGTTACCAAGATACGCAGTATTTT.

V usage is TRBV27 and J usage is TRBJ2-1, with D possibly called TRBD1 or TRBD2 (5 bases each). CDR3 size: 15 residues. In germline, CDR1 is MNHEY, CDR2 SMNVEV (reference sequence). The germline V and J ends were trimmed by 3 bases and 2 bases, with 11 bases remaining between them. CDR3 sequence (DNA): TGTGCCAGCAGTTTTACGGGGCAAGCCTACAATGAGCAGTTCTTC. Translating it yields CASSFTGQAYNEQFF.

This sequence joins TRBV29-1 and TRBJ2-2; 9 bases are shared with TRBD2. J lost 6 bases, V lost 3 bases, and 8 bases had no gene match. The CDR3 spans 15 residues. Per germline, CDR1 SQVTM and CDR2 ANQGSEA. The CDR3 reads CSVDPSGNSAGELFF. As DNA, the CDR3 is TGCAGCGTTGACCCTAGCGGGAATTCGGCCGGGGAGCTGTTTTTT.

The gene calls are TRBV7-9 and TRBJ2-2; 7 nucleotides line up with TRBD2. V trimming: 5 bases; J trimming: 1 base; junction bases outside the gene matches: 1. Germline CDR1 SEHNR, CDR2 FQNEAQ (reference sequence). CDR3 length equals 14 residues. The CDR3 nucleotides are TGTGCCAGCAGCCCTAGCGGGAACACCGGGGAGCTGTTTTTT. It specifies CASSPSGNTGELFF.

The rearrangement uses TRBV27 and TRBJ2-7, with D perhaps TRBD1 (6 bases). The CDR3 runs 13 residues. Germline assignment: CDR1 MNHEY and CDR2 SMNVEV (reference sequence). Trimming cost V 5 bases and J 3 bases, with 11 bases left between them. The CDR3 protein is CASSPRDIYEQYF. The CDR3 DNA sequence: TGTGCCAGCAGTCCTCGGGACATCTACGAGCAGTACTTC.

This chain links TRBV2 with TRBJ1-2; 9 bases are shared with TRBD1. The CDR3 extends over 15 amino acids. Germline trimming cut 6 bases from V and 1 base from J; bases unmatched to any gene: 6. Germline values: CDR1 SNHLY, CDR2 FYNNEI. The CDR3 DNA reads TGTGCCAGCAGGAGGGACAGGGAAGGTAACTATGGCTACACCTTC. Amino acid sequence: CASRRDREGNYGYTF.

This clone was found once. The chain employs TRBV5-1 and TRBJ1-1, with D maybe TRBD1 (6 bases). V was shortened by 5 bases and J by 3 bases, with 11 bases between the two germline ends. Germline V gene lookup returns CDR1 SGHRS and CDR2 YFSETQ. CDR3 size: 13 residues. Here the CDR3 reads CASRQPGDTEAFF. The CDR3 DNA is TGCGCCAGCAGGCAGCCAGGGGACACTGAAGCTTTCTTT.